The 7 T cell receptor beta chains listed next were all sequenced from one sample in a study of T-cell reconstitution after alpha-beta-depleted transplantation in children. Unique molecular identifiers were used in preparing the TCRbeta library. TCRdb ran MiXCR on the PCR reads and lists one entry per CDR3 protein. This sample yields 500,000 to 650,000 distinct CDR3 sequences, of which 10% to 15% are seen a single time; about 2% belongs to the top ten. The source material was PBMCs, mostly from graft donor cells, sampled 360 days after TCRalphabeta/CD19-depleted stem cell transplant. These receptors all come from a male patient under 18 who had a stem cell transplant for acute myeloid leukemia, so the T cells may come from the graft donor.

This chain uses TRBV4-2 with TRBJ2-7; D is unresolved. In germline, CDR1 is LGHNA, CDR2 YNFKEQ. The CDR3 runs to 15 residues. Trimming removed 5 bases from V and 7 bases from J, with 21 bases in between. The DNA for the CDR3 is TGTGCCAGCAGCAACGTCGACGGATCGAGTCGGGAGCAGTACTTC. Translated, it gives CASSNVDGSSREQYF.

The sample holds a few counts of this clonotype. V and J are TRBV27 and TRBJ2-1; 14 bases map to TRBD2. The length of the CDR3 is 17 residues. The germline CDR1 and CDR2 sequences are MNHEY and SMNVEV (reference sequence). With V trimmed by 6 bases and J by 7 bases, 11 bases remained unmatched. In DNA, the CDR3 is TGTGCCAGCAGCAAATGGTCCGGGACTAGCGGGAGTAATGAGCAGTTCTTC. Amino acid sequence: CASSKWSGTSGSNEQFF.

This clonotype was seen at least ten times. The chain is built from TRBV28 and TRBJ1-3; D might be TRBD1 (5 bases). Between the trimmed V and J ends, which lost 8 bases and 2 bases, there was a span of 13 bases. There are 14 residues in the CDR3. Germline loops: CDR1 MDHEN, CDR2 SYDVKM. The CDR3 protein is CASSFDSPGNTIYF. CDR3 sequence (DNA): TGTGCCAGCTCGTTCGACAGCCCTGGAAACACCATATATTTT.

The gene calls are TRBV5-8 and TRBJ2-7; D unclear. Between the trimmed V and J ends, which lost 2 bases and 7 bases, there was a span of 4 bases. The CDR3 is 10 amino acids. Germline V gene sequence: CDR1 SGHTS, CDR2 YDEGEE. CDR3 sequence reads: CASSFLEQYF. The DNA of the CDR3 is TGTGCCAGCAGCTTCCTAGAGCAGTACTTC.

This clonotype was picked up many times. The rearrangement joins TRBV3-1 to TRBJ2-7; D may be TRBD1 (6 bases). Germline V gene data show CDR1 as LGHDT and CDR2 as YNNKEL (reference sequence). The V and J ends lost 5 bases and 1 base respectively, with 15 bases between them. The length of the CDR3 is 15 residues. CDR3 bases: TGTGCCAGCAGCAACACCCCAGGGGTTTCCTACGAGCAGTACTTC. Its protein is CASSNTPGVSYEQYF.

This clonotype has more than one count but fewer than ten. V gene TRBV21-1 combines with J gene TRBJ2-5; whether TRBD1, the table's D call, matches the DNA was not checked. TRBV21-1 is classified as a pseudogene. This CDR3 has 16 residues. The CDR3 nucleotides read TGTGCCAGCAGCAAAAATAGGGACCCGAACCAAGAGACCCAGTACTTC. Protein: CASSKNRDPNQETQYF.

This clonotype was counted a few times. The chain links TRBV11-2 to TRBJ2-1, with 12 bases fitting TRBD2. The length of the CDR3 is 15 residues. From germline, CDR1 is SGHAT and CDR2 FQNNGV. With V trimmed by 5 bases and J by 10 bases, 9 bases remained unmatched. The CDR3: CASSPRTSGTYEQFF. The CDR3, as DNA: TGTGCCAGCAGCCCTCGGACTAGCGGGACGTACGAGCAGTTCTTC.